This TCR beta chain was recovered during a study of control samples from healthy donors and cancer patients (dated by TCRdb to 2018 to 2020). From cysteine to phenylalanine, the CDR3 is 15 amino acids long. Solely the CDR3 DNA is kept, with 45 bases framed from the first base. V is pared back by 2 bases and J by 2 bases, with 12 bases lying between the germline termini. CDR1 and CDR2 are read off the germline V gene as MNHNS and SASEGT. As regards this clone: The antigen this receptor binds is unknown. No base quality information exists; no much larger clone differs at one position.

Libraries were built with the immunoSEQ multiplex PCR assay. Sourced from immuneACCESS, this table was stored by TCRdb with only in-frame sequences that have V and J called. A share of the clones is absent; for the studies checked, an unresolved V gene accounts for under half, and the remainder has no known explanation. A total of 80,000 or so clones appear in this sample, 91% of them only once. 17% of the sample is in the top ten clones. The sequence is built from TRBV6-1 and TRBJ1-2; TRBD1 is a weak D gene call, 5 bases matching. Sequenced sample: blood. The receptor was isolated from a man aged 45 to 65 in good health. The CDR3 protein: CASSELEGSNYGYTF. In nucleotide form, the sequence is TGTGCCAGCAGTGAACTCGAGGGGTCGAACTATGGCTACACCTTC.